The rows below give T cell receptor beta chains drawn from one sample of a study of vaccination and CD4 T cells after COVID-19. No antigen is known for these receptors. Each CDR3 protein is one row after TCRdb ran MiXCR on the PCR reads. The sample has fewer than 20,000 distinct CDR3 sequences; roughly half are singletons. What was sequenced was CD4+ T cells from blood, cultured in vitro. These receptors came from a human donor who had recovered from COVID-19. CDR3s leave out the opening cysteine and the closing phenylalanine or tryptophan. Clone size, where shown, is once, few, many, or a class for clones that have expanded.

CDR3 length	clone size	V gene	J gene	CDR3 protein
11	NA	TRBV30	TRBJ1-1	ACKGGADTEAF
12	NA	TRBV6-2/TRBV6-3	TRBJ1-5	ASRLQGNSQPQH
12	NA	TRBV27	TRBJ2-2	ASSLSAGTGELF
12	few	TRBV20-1	TRBJ2-3	SAARDRGKDTQY
12	NA	TRBV5-4	TRBJ2-7	ASSLGDRDYEQY
11	few	TRBV20-1	TRBJ2-3	STRFAARDTQY
14	few	TRBV10-3	TRBJ2-3	AISESQRGSTDTQY
13	NA	TRBV6-1	TRBJ1-2	ASSEAGPTNYGYT
13	medium-sized	TRBV27	TRBJ1-5	ASTPQGLDKQPQH
13	NA	TRBV10-3	TRBJ2-6	AIGLRGGGANVLT
11	NA	TRBV6-2/TRBV6-3	TRBJ1-5	ATRRDRDQPQH
12	NA	TRBV7-9	TRBJ2-5	ASSLFAERETQY
16	few	TRBV6-1	TRBJ2-4	ASSATLPGGLAKNIQY
13	NA	TRBV9	TRBJ2-7	ASSANPGQFSEQY
10	NA	TRBV20-1	TRBJ1-5	SAGGGNQPQH
12	few	TRBV5-3	TRBJ1-5	ARSLCSCNQPQH
13	NA	TRBV5-1	TRBJ2-7	ASSFLQGGIYEQY
22	once	TRBV21-1	TRBJ1-2	ASTNQTSMYLCASSFGDLWGYT
12	few	TRBV15	TRBJ2-5	ATSREGSQETQY
14	NA	TRBV4-3	TRBJ2-7	ASSQDGAGDSYEQY
11	NA	TRBV4-3	TRBJ1-2	ASSQGTPGGYT
12	NA	TRBV20-1	TRBJ2-1	SAEGAPWYNEQF
12	NA	TRBV19	TRBJ2-2	ASLDRALAGELF
12	NA	TRBV2	TRBJ2-5	ASSEIITEETQY
12	few	TRBV10-1	TRBJ2-3	ASSGQGSTDTQY
12	NA	TRBV9	TRBJ1-2	ASSARTGVYGYT
13	few	TRBV7-9	TRBJ1-2	ASSLPYRGVYGYT
13	NA	TRBV7-2	TRBJ1-1	ASSRLTGGNTEAF
11	NA	TRBV11-3	TRBJ1-3	ASSLAAGNTIY
12	NA	TRBV27	TRBJ2-7	ASSLRRERNEQY
13	NA	TRBV5-4	TRBJ1-2	ASSLEGLWAYGYT
11	NA	TRBV11-2	TRBJ1-1	ASSSRGRTEAF
13	NA	TRBV20-1	TRBJ2-3	SANRQGGITDTQY
10	NA	TRBV30	TRBJ1-2	AWSGGLGGYT
17	NA	TRBV6-5	TRBJ1-2	ASSYSSGSLGGAFHGYT
11	NA	TRBV20-1	TRBJ2-1	SAGTSSYNEQF
13	NA	TRBV7-9	TRBJ2-5	ASSRGQGFQETQY
13	few	TRBV11-3	TRBJ1-6	ASSLEQGDNSPLH
12	NA	TRBV6-5	TRBJ1-6	ASSYGTGDSPLH
12	NA	TRBV6-1	TRBJ2-7	ASSLSGTVGEQY
14	NA	TRBV6-5	TRBJ1-6	ASSYGTGSPNSPLH
11	NA	TRBV20-1	TRBJ2-7	SAQGRGVYEQY
12	NA	TRBV10-2	TRBJ1-5	ASSESMGGQPQH
13	NA	TRBV15	TRBJ2-5	ATSTVGRQAPGQY
12	few	TRBV5-1	TRBJ2-7	ASSARDRGYEQY
11	NA	TRBV21-1	TRBJ2-7	ASSNPDGYEQY
12	NA	TRBV2	TRBJ2-7	ASRPGLFPNEQY
14	NA	TRBV7-2	TRBJ2-7	ASSLAASGSSDEQY
13	NA	TRBV19	TRBJ2-7	ASTATGEGSYEQY